A single sample gave rise to the 24 T cell receptor beta chains below, sequenced in a study of molecular identifiers for immune sequencing clone quantification. MiXCR, applied by TCRdb to the PCR reads, yields one record per CDR3 protein. In the table there are about 510,000 distinct CDR3 sequences, 20% to 25% of which are singletons. Sequencing was carried out using naive CD8+ T cells from blood, with Jurkat cell RNA spiked in. The subset here: FACS-sorted CD8+CD4-CCR7+CD45RA+ naive T cells. The receptor set was obtained from a human donor in good health. Some libraries in this study had Jurkat cell RNA spiked in.

Many counts were recorded for this clonotype. This chain joins TRBV7-6 and TRBJ2-3, with a weak D call TRBD2 (6 bases). The CDR3 covers 13 residues. From germline, CDR1 is SGHVS and CDR2 FNYEAQ. The V end was cut by 5 bases, the J end by 2 bases, with 8 bases between. The CDR3 is CASSRDFTDTQYF. The CDR3 coding sequence is TGTGCCAGCAGCCGGGACTTCACAGATACGCAGTATTTT.

As concerns this clonotype: This may stem from a read error, because a much larger clone lies one nucleotide away. The chain recombines TRBV20-1 with TRBJ2-7; D remains unclear. The CDR3 runs to 11 residues. Germline V CDR1 and CDR2: DFQATT, SNEGSKA (reference sequence). Here the CDR3 reads CGASFSHEQYF. The CDR3 coding sequence is TGCGGTGCTAGTTTTTCGCACGAGCAGTACTTC.

This clonotype has a handful of counts. The chain combines TRBV27 with TRBJ2-7; 8 positions match TRBD1. The CDR3 is 16 residues long. The V and J ends lost 6 bases and 4 bases, in that order; junction bases with no gene match: 14. CDR1 is MNHEY, CDR2 SMNVEV, per germline (reference sequence). The CDR3 coding sequence is TGTGCCAGCAGACCCCAAGGGACAGGTGGGGCATACGAGCAGTACTTC. Amino acid sequence: CASRPQGTGGAYEQYF.

In its sample, this clonotype was seen many times. The chain links TRBV2 to TRBJ2-3; 7 nucleotides agree with TRBD2. The germline V gene encodes CDR1 SNHLY and CDR2 FYNNEI. The CDR3 is made up of 16 amino acids. V dropped 4 bases and J dropped 0; count of bases not matched to a gene: 7. The CDR3 DNA follows: TGTGCCAGCAGTGCCTCCACGGGAGGCAGCACAGATACGCAGTATTTT. Protein product: CASSASTGGSTDTQYF.

The chain employs TRBV7-3 and TRBJ1-3, with D possibly matching TRBD1 (5 bases). Trimming cost V 3 bases and J 2 bases, with 5 bases left between them. The CDR3 is made up of 13 amino acids. Germline CDR1 reads SGHTA; CDR2 reads FQGTGA. Written as DNA, the CDR3 is TGTGCCAGCAGCTTGGGGGCTGGAAACACCATATATTTT. It is translated as CASSLGAGNTIYF.

This clonotype was recorded at least ten times. The rearrangement links TRBV30 to TRBJ1-1; no clear D gene. Germline CDR1 is GTSNPN and CDR2 is SVGIG (reference sequence). The CDR3 runs to 14 residues. The V gene lost 5 bases and the J gene lost 0 bases, with 13 bases spanning the gap. The CDR3 reads CAWYIGSLNTEAFF. CDR3 in DNA: TGTGCCTGGTACATAGGATCGCTGAACACTGAAGCTTTCTTT.

CDR3 amino acids: CASISGGETDTQYF. The DNA for the CDR3 is TGTGCCAGTATTAGCGGGGGGGAGACAGATACGCAGTATTTT. This chain links TRBV7-9 with TRBJ2-3; 11 bases fit TRBD2. Germline assignment: CDR1 SEHNR and CDR2 FQNEAQ (reference sequence). The V segment lost 9 bases and the J segment 3 bases; nucleotides outside the gene matches: 5. CDR3 length: 14 amino acids.

The V gene is TRBV11-2, the J gene TRBJ1-4; D ambiguous. The V gene lost 1 base and the J gene lost 6 bases, with 12 bases spanning the gap. This CDR3 is built from 15 residues. The germline gives CDR1 SGHAT, CDR2 FQNNGV. The CDR3 DNA follows: TGTGCCAGCAGCTTAGTCGGGGAAGCGGATGAAAAACTGTTTTTT. Translation gives CASSLVGEADEKLFF.

This clonotype was detected only a few times. The chain combines TRBV28 with TRBJ1-1; D ambiguous. The CDR3 extends over 12 amino acids. Germline CDR1 reads MDHEN; CDR2 reads SYDVKM. Between the trimmed V and J ends, which lost 5 bases and 0 bases, there was a span of 4 bases. The CDR3 spells CASSKMNTEAFF. Written as DNA, the CDR3 is TGTGCCAGCAGTAAGATGAACACTGAAGCTTTCTTT.

The rearrangement joins TRBV19 to TRBJ2-1, with 9 nucleotides matching TRBD2. V gave up 7 bases and J gave up 12 bases; unmatched junction bases: 13. The CDR3 runs 14 residues. CDR1 LNHDA and CDR2 SQIVND come from the germline V gene (reference sequence). CDR3 region: CASTLIAGASGQFF. CDR3 bases: TGTGCCAGTACTCTAATAGCGGGAGCCAGTGGGCAGTTCTTC.

This chain connects TRBV15 to TRBJ2-1, with 12 bases lining up with TRBD1. From germline, CDR1 is LNHNV and CDR2 YYDKDF (reference sequence). The junction had 6 bases not matched to a gene; V was cut back by 2 bases and J by 10 bases. The CDR3 spans 15 residues. The CDR3 nucleotides read TGTGCCACCAGCAGACCGGGACAGGGGGCAGGCGAGCAGTTCTTC. It specifies CATSRPGQGAGEQFF. Looking up the rest from reference TRBV15 and TRBJ2-1 gives the full variable domain: DAMVIQNPRYQVTQFGKPVTLSCSQTLNHNVMYWYQQKSSQAPKLLFHYYDKDFNNEADTPDNFQSRRPNTSFCFLDIRSPGLGDTAMYLCATSRPGQGAGEQFFGPGTRLTVL.

Many counts were recorded for this clonotype. J is TRBJ1-1 and V is TRBV7-2, with 8 bases aligning to TRBD1. Germline values: CDR1 SGHTA, CDR2 FQGNSA. The V and J ends lost 4 bases and 3 bases, in that order; junction bases with no gene match: 4. The CDR3 consists of 14 residues. The CDR3 nucleotides read TGTGCCAGCAGCTCCGGACAGGGATACACTGAAGCTTTCTTT. Translated: CASSSGQGYTEAFF.

This clonotype was observed at least ten times. The chain couples TRBV29-1 to TRBJ2-7, with TRBD2 matching 7 bases. Germline lookup yields CDR1 SQVTM and CDR2 ANQGSEA. CDR3 length equals 12 residues. With V trimmed by 4 bases and J by 6 bases, 6 bases remained unmatched. CDR3 residues: CSVVRGEGEQYF. The CDR3 region has the DNA TGCAGCGTTGTTCGGGGGGAAGGCGAGCAGTACTTC.

This clonotype was seen ten or more times. This chain links TRBV29-1 with TRBJ1-1; no reliable D call. Deletions cut 8 bases from V and 0 bases from J, with 13 bases between. CDR3 length equals 13 residues. CDR1 is SQVTM and CDR2 is ANQGSEA in the germline V gene. This chain's CDR3 is CSPREFMNTEAFF. The CDR3 coding sequence is TGCAGCCCCCGGGAGTTCATGAACACTGAAGCTTTCTTT.

A note on this clonotype: At one end, the junction sequence differs from germline, possibly due to a read error. The chain recombines TRBV5-3 with TRBJ2-2; 7 bases match TRBD1. TRBV5-3 falls under the ORF class, with uncertain function. The length of the CDR3 is 14 residues. The DNA of the CDR3 is TGTGCCAGCAACGAGGGGGCGAACACCAGGGAGCTGTTTTTT. Its protein is CASNEGANTRELFF.

The chain has TRBV20-1 and TRBJ1-6; maybe TRBD1 (5 bases). This CDR3 is 15 amino acids long. The germline gives CDR1 DFQATT, CDR2 SNEGSKA (reference sequence). Trimming took 2 bases from V and 14 from J, leaving 22 bases between them. CDR3 sequence: CSARNRDGHSPSLHF. In DNA form, the CDR3 reads TGCAGTGCTAGAAACCGGGACGGACATAGTCCTTCCCTCCACTTT.

This clonotype showed up many times. The V gene is TRBV5-5, the J gene TRBJ2-7; D uncertain. V was pared by 4 bases and J by 3 bases, with 8 bases between. Germline V lookup: CDR1 SGHKS, CDR2 YYEKEE (reference sequence). The CDR3 spans 12 residues. The CDR3: CASSLGNYEQYF. The CDR3 nucleotides read TGTGCCAGCAGCCTGGGGAACTACGAGCAGTACTTC.

This clonotype was seen a handful of times. The V gene is TRBV4-1, the J gene TRBJ1-5; D is possibly TRBD1 (6 bases). V dropped 3 bases and J dropped 6 bases, with 12 bases sitting between them. The CDR3 has 14 residues. Germline V gene sequence: CDR1 MGHRA, CDR2 YSYEKL. CDR3 nucleotide sequence: TGCGCCAGCAGCCAGCGGGGGGCTCGTCAGCCCCAGCATTTT. This codes for CASSQRGARQPQHF.

The chain is built from TRBV4-1 and TRBJ1-2; D is undetermined. CDR3 length equals 18 residues. Germline lookup yields CDR1 MGHRA and CDR2 YSYEKL. Trimming took off 4 bases at V and 3 bases at J, with 24 bases between the two ends. The CDR3 region has the DNA TGCGCCAGCAGCCCCACGGCCGGGTATTCGCAGGCGGACTATGGCTACACCTTC. It codes for CASSPTAGYSQADYGYTF.

This clonotype was seen ten or more times. The chain couples TRBV29-1 to TRBJ2-1; 15 bases are a match to TRBD2. The CDR3 sequence is 14 residues long. The J segment lost 7 bases and the V segment lost 6 bases, leaving 4 bases of the junction unmatched. From germline, CDR1 is SQVTM and CDR2 ANQGSEA. This chain's CDR3 is CSVTGLAGGNEQFF. In DNA, the CDR3 is TGCAGCGTGACGGGACTAGCGGGGGGTAATGAGCAGTTCTTC.

The CDR3 region has the DNA TGTGCCAGCAGCTTGGTTGGAGGGGGAGCCTATGGCTACACCTTC. Translating it yields CASSLVGGGAYGYTF. The chain combines TRBV5-5 with TRBJ1-2; tentative D call: TRBD1 (6 bases). Germline CDR1 and CDR2: SGHKS and YYEKEE (reference sequence). V lost 0 bases and J lost 4, with 13 bases in between. The CDR3 spans 15 residues.

V is TRBV24-1 and J is TRBJ2-1; a weak D match, TRBD1 (6 bases). CDR3 length equals 15 residues. V was trimmed by 4 bases and J by 3 bases, leaving 12 bases between them. The germline V gene has CDR1 KGHDR and CDR2 SFDVKD. This chain's CDR3 is CATSEETGYYNEQFF. The CDR3, as DNA: TGTGCCACCAGTGAAGAGACAGGTTACTACAATGAGCAGTTCTTC.

This clonotype was seen once. A much larger clone lies a single base off, so this may be a read error. The chain joins TRBV5-1 to TRBJ2-7; the D call may be TRBD1 or TRBD2 (5 bases each). The V and J ends lost 3 bases and 3 bases respectively, with 13 bases between them. Looked up from germline, CDR1 is SGHRS and CDR2 is YFSETQ. This CDR3 region has 14 residues. The CDR3 protein is CASSSPGRLYEQYF. In DNA form, the CDR3 reads TGCGCCAGCAGCTCTCCGGGACGCCTCTACGAGCAGTACTTC.

In the case of this clonotype: No conserved phenylalanine or tryptophan ends this CDR3, so it is likely a read error. The V call is TRBV25-1, the J call TRBJ2-3; D unclear. This CDR3 has 14 amino acids. Germline CDR1 MGHDK, CDR2 SYGVNS. Trimming shortened V by 5 bases and J by 2 bases, and 11 bases separated the two germline ends. The CDR3 protein is CASSFNRATDTQYL. In DNA form, the CDR3 reads TGTGCCAGCAGTTTCAACAGAGCCACAGATACGCAGTATCTT.